This T cell receptor (beta chain) derives from a study of patients and donors after allogeneic stem cell transplantation. This clonotype was seen ten or more times. TCRdb itself ran the RT-PCR reads through MiXCR, one entry per CDR3 protein. The sample contains some 960,000 distinct CDR3 sequences, roughly 17% of which appear only once. Trimming removed 6 bases from V and 2 bases from J; junction bases left unmatched: 9. CDR1 is MNHEY and CDR2 is SMNVEV in the germline V gene (reference sequence). This CDR3 has 16 amino acids. The TCR comes from a human donor who was either an allogeneic HSCT recipient or a stem cell or donor lymphocyte infusion donor (not recorded which). It is not recorded whose cells these are; they may come from a transplant donor. Sequencing was done on a sample of blood, either unsorted or a sorted T cell fraction (not recorded which). J is TRBJ2-1 and V is TRBV27; 8 bases match TRBD2. The CDR3: CASRPIRGGAYNEQFF. CDR3 DNA sequence: TGTGCCAGCAGACCAATCCGGGGGGGCGCCTACAATGAGCAGTTCTTC.